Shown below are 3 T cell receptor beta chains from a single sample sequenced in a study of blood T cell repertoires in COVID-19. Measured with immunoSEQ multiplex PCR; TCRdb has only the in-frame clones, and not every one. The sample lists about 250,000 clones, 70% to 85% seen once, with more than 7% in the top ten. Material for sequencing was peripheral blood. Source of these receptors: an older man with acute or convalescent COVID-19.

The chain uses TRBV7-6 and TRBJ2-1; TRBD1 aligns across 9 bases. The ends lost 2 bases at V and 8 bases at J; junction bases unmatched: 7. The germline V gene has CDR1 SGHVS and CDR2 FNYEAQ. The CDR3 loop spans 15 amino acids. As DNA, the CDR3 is TGTGCCAGCAGCTTAAGGACAGGGGATGGCGATGAGCAGTTCTTC. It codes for CASSLRTGDGDEQFF.

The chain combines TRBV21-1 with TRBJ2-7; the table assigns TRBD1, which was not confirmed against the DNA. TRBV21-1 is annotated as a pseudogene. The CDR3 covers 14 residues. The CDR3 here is CASLKGDSGYEQYF. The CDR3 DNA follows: TGTGCCAGCTTAAAAGGGGACAGTGGTTACGAGCAGTACTTC.

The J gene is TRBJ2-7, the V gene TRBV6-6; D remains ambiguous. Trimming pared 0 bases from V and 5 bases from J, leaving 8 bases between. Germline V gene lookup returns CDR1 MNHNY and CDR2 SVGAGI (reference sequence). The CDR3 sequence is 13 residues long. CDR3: CASSYSSEDEQYF. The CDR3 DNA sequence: TGTGCCAGCAGTTACTCGAGTGAGGACGAGCAGTACTTC.